This paragraph covers one T cell receptor (beta chain) sequence. Its target is not known. Trimming removed 5 bases from V and 5 bases from J; junction bases left unmatched: 6. CDR1 and CDR2 (germline): DFQATT, SNEGSKA (reference sequence). This CDR3 comprises 13 residues. The sample originates from a study of T cells after yellow fever vaccination. On the study more broadly: SMART-Seq v4 Ultra Low Input served to prepare low-cell-number fractions.

Study findings and constraints: Abundant clonotypes from the bulk population could get into FACS-sorted repertoires as contaminants. Clonotypes appearing in both CD4 and CD8 compartments existed, and their share was small. Clones from primary vaccination mostly reappeared after the booster (roughly 95% CD4, under 90% CD8).

One entry per CDR3 protein results from TCRdb running MiXCR on the 5' RACE reads. The profile shows roughly 400,000 distinct CDR3 sequences, over 15% of them singletons. The receptor was derived from a man between 18 and 35 years old who received the YFV17D yellow fever vaccine. The sequencing used PBMCs, collected before the yellow fever booster vaccination. This chain links TRBV20-1 with TRBJ2-5, with TRBD2 identical over 9 bases. The CDR3 DNA is TGCAGTGCTCAGGGACTAGCTAGGGAGACCCAGTACTTC. This sequence encodes CSAQGLARETQYF.